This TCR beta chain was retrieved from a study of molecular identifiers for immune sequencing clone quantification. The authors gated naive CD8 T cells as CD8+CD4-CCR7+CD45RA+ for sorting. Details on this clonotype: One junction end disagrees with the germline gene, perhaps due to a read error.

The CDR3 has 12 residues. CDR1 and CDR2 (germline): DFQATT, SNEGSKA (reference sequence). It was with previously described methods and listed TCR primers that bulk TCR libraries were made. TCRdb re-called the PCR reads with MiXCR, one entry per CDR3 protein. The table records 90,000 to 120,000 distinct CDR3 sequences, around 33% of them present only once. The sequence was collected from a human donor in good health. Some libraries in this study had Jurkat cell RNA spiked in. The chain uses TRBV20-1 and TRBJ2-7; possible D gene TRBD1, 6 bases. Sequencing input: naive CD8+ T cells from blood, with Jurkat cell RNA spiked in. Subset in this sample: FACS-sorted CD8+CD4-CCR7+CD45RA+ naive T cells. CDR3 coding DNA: TGCGGTGCTCGCGACCAGGGGTACGAGCAGTACTTC. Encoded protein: CGARDQGYEQYF.